This T cell receptor (beta chain) came from a study of T cell responses to AZD1222 COVID-19 vaccine. Study results and limitations: Baseline seropositives among AZD1222 recipients totaled only five or six. Repertoires in all cases were sampled only once the peak T cell response had passed. CD4 TCRs covered the whole spike, strongest at regions 160-218 and 743-854. Clonal diversity may have been underestimated, and the donors were mostly white British, with more females than males.

Between the trimmed V and J ends, which lost 3 bases and 1 base, there was a span of 7 bases. The V gene's germline CDR1 is ENHRY and CDR2 SYGVKD. The CDR3 spans 14 residues. With respect to this clone: What it recognizes is unknown.

The repertoire was sequenced with immunoSEQ multiplex PCR; TCRdb's copy has only in-frame clones and lacks some. Of some 170,000 clones in the sample, just over 90% were seen once. The source of this sequence is an adult in good health. The chain recombines TRBV10-3 with TRBJ2-1; no clear D gene. The sample in question was peripheral blood, obtained on day 0 of AZD1222 vaccination. CDR3 sequence: CAISDRQSYNEQFF. The CDR3 coding sequence is TGTGCCATCAGTGATAGGCAATCCTACAATGAGCAGTTCTTC.